This TCR beta chain originates from a study of regulatory T cells in long-lasting Graves disease. General study results and limits: Accuracy was possibly reduced by small sample size. Repertoires from persistent disease leaned toward TRBV28, TRBJ1-2 and TRBJ2-5. Among the persistent patients, 2,741 public clonotypes were shared, more than the approximately 960 shared among new patients. Lower TCR diversity was seen in persistent Graves' patients than in newly diagnosed ones.

Assembly of TCR beta libraries relied on iRepertoire HTBI primers together with Arm-PCR of CDR3 regions. One entry per CDR3 protein, called by TCRdb with MiXCR from the multiplex PCR reads. The table has roughly 450,000 distinct CDR3 sequences, 20% seen once. This clonotype was found many times. The antigen is undetermined. Time point of the sample: persistent/refractory GD, antithyroid drugs over 5 years with positive TRAb. PBMC-derived RNA was used for the TCR library. The germline CDR1 and CDR2 sequences are MDHEN and SYDVKM. The V and J ends lost 2 bases and 4 bases, in that order; junction bases with no gene match: 12. CDR3 length equals 18 residues.

The sequence was obtained from a female donor with Graves disease. The V call is TRBV28, the J call TRBJ2-2; TRBD2 aligns across 8 bases. Sequencing used peripheral blood mononuclear cells (PBMCs), obtained when the disease was refractory, from a patient treated with antithyroid drugs. The CDR3 here is CASSLVLAGLTGTGELFF. CDR3 nucleotide sequence: TGTGCCAGCAGTTTAGTGCTAGCGGGTCTGACGGGCACCGGGGAGCTGTTTTTT.